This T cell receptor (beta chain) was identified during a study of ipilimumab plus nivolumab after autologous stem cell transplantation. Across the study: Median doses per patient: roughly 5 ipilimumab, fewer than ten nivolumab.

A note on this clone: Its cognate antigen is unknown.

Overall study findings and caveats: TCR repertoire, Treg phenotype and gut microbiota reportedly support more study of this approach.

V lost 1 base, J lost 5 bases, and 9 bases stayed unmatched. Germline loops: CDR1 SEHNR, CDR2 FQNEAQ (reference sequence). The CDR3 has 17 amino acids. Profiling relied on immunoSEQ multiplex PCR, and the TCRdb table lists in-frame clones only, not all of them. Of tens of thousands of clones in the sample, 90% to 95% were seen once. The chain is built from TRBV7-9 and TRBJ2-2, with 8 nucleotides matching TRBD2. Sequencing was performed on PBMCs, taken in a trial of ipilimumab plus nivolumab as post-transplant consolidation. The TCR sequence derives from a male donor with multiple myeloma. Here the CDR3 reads CASSLVRGVVRTGELFF. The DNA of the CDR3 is TGTGCCAGCAGCTTAGTGCGGGGGGTCGTCCGAACCGGGGAGCTGTTTTTT. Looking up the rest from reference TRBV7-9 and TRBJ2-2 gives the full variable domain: DTGVSQNPRHKITKRGQNVTFRCDPISEHNRLYWYRQTLGQGPEFLTYFQNEAQLEKSRLLSDRFSAERPKGSFSTLEIQRTEQGDSAMYLCASSLVRGVVRTGELFFGEGSRLTVL.